A single T cell receptor (beta chain) is shown here with its context. Its antigen is unknown. Repertoires were generated with immunoSEQ multiplex PCR, while TCRdb's copy carries only in-frame clones and drops some. The data show 1.5 million to 2.5 million clones, with about 95% seen just once and 1.2% held by the top ten. This sample is part of a study of shared clonotypes between healthy human individuals. The study's findings and limits: Compared with clonotypes that all four donors shared, non-shared clonotypes had lower generation probabilities.

Naive CD8 cells, CD45RO-negative and positively selected for CCR7, excluded terminally differentiated effector memory CD45RA+ cells. The CDR3 consists of 16 residues. V shed 6 bases, J shed 2 bases, and the junction held 6 bases outside the gene matches. Germline values: CDR1 PRHDT, CDR2 FYEKMQ (reference sequence). The chain couples TRBV13 to TRBJ2-3, with 12 bases matching TRBD1. This clonotype originated in a man aged 18 to 29 in good health. Sequencing was performed on naive CD8+ T cells sorted from blood. The CDR3 reads CASSYGGQGATDTQYF. In nucleotides, the CDR3 is TGTGCCAGCAGTTACGGGGGACAGGGGGCCACAGATACGCAGTATTTT.